This is a list of T cell receptor beta chains from one sample in a study of cytomegalovirus exposure and HLA in healthy donors. Sequenced by immunoSEQ multiplex PCR; TCRdb stores in-frame clones only, minus some. This table holds roughly 170,000 clones, about 84% found once. What was sequenced was PBMCs. These receptors originate from a man aged 18 to 29 in good health and CMV-seronegative. The CDR3 runs from the conserved cysteine through the conserved F or W. The D gene is left open where the match is weak. Expanded clones get a size class; other rows say once, few or many, or leave the size out.

v_gene: TRBV14; len: 17; abundance: NA; j_gene: TRBJ2-7; d_gene: NA; CDR3aa: CASSTTFGGALDHEQYF; CDR3nt: TGTGCCAGCAGCACAACTTTCGGAGGGGCCTTGGACCACGAGCAGTACTTC
v_gene: TRBV7-9; len: 12; abundance: NA; j_gene: TRBJ2-7; d_gene: NA; CDR3aa: CSSSAGKNEQYF; CDR3nt: TGTTCCAGCAGCGCCGGGAAAAACGAGCAGTACTTC
v_gene: TRBV6-1; len: 16; abundance: once; j_gene: TRBJ2-6; d_gene: NA; CDR3aa: CASSEGAFPGANVLTF; CDR3nt: TGTGCCAGCAGTGAAGGCGCATTTCCTGGGGCCAACGTCCTGACTTTC
v_gene: TRBV28; len: 15; abundance: NA; j_gene: TRBJ2-5; d_gene: NA; CDR3aa: CASSLGGQQGKTQYF; CDR3nt: TGTGCCAGCAGTTTAGGTGGCCAACAGGGAAAGACCCAGTACTTC
v_gene: TRBV27; len: 14; abundance: NA; j_gene: TRBJ2-1; d_gene: TRBD2; CDR3aa: CASRLAGVYNEQFF; CDR3nt: TGTGCCAGCCGACTAGCGGGTGTATACAATGAGCAGTTCTTC
v_gene: TRBV7-2; len: 15; abundance: NA; j_gene: TRBJ2-7; d_gene: TRBD2; CDR3aa: CASSLILHGRDEQYF; CDR3nt: TGTGCCAGCAGCTTAATTTTACACGGGAGGGACGAGCAGTACTTC
v_gene: TRBV29-1; len: 14; abundance: NA; j_gene: TRBJ1-1; d_gene: TRBD1; CDR3aa: CSVARAGGIAEAFF; CDR3nt: TGCAGCGTTGCGAGGGCAGGGGGCATCGCTGAAGCTTTCTTT
v_gene: TRBV11-2; len: 16; abundance: few; j_gene: TRBJ2-7; d_gene: TRBD1; CDR3aa: CASSLDQGQALYEQYF; CDR3nt: TGTGCCAGCAGCTTAGATCAGGGACAGGCACTCTACGAGCAGTACTTC
v_gene: TRBV7-9; len: 12; abundance: NA; j_gene: TRBJ2-7; d_gene: NA; CDR3aa: CASSWDFYEQYF; CDR3nt: TGTGCCAGCAGTTGGGACTTCTACGAGCAGTACTTC
v_gene: TRBV10-3; len: 15; abundance: NA; j_gene: TRBJ1-3; d_gene: NA; CDR3aa: CAISVDSEGGNTIYF; CDR3nt: TGTGCCATCAGTGTTGACTCGGAAGGTGGAAACACCATATATTTT
v_gene: TRBV18; len: 16; abundance: once; j_gene: TRBJ1-3; d_gene: NA; CDR3aa: CASSDKANPDGNTIYF; CDR3nt: TGTGCCAGCTCCGACAAAGCCAATCCAGACGGAAACACCATATATTTT